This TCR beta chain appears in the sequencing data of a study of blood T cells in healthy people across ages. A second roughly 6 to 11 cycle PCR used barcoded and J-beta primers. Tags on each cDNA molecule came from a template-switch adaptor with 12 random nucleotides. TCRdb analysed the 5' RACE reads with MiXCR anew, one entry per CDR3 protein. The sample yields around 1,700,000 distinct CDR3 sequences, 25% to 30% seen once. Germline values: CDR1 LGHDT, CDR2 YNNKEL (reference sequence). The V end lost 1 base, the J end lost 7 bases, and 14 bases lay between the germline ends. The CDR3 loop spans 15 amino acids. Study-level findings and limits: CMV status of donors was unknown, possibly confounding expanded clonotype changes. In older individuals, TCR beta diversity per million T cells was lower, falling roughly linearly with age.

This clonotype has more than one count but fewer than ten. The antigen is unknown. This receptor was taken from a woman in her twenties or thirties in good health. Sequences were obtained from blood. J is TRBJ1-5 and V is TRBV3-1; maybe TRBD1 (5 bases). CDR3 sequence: CASSQGGREDQPQHF. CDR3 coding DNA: TGTGCCAGCAGCCAAGGGGGCAGGGAGGACCAGCCCCAGCATTTT.